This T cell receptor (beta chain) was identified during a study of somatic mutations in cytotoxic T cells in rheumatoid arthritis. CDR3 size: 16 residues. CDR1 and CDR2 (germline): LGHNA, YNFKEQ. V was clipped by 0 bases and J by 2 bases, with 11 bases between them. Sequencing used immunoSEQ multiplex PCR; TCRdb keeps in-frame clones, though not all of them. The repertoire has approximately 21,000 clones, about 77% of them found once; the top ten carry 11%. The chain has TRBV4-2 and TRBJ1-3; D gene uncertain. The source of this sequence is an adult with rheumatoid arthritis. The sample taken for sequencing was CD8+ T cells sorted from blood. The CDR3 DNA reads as TGTGCCAGCAGCCAAGATTGGAGGTTAGCTGGAAACACCATATATTTT. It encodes CASSQDWRLAGNTIYF.